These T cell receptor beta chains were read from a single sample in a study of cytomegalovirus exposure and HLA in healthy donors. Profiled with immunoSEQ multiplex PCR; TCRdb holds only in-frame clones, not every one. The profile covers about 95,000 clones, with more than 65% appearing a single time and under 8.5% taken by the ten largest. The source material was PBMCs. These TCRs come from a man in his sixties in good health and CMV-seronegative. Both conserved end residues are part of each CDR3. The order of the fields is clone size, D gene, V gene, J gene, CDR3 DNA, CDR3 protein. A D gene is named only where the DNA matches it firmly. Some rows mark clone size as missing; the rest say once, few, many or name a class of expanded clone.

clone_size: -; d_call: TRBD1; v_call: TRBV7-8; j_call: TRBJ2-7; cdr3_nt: TGTGCCAGCAGCCAGCGACGACAGGGGAGCTCCTACGAGCAGTACTTC; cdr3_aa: CASSQRRQGSSYEQYF
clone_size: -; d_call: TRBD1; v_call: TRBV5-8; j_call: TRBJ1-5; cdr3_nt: TGTGCCAGCAGCACAGGGGGCGAGGGCAATCAGCCCCAGCATTTT; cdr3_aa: CASSTGGEGNQPQHF
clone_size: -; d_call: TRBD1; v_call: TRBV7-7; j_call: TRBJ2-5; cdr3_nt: TGTGCCAGCAGCCGAGGGACAGAAGAGACCCAGTACTTC; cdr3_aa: CASSRGTEETQYF
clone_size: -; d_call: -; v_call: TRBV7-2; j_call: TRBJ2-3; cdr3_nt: TGTGCCAGCAGTCTAGTCAGGGTGGGAGATACGCAGTATTTT; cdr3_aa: CASSLVRVGDTQYF
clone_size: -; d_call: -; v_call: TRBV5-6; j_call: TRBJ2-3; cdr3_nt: TGTGCCAGCAGCTTGGTAGGGGACACATATAGCACAGATACGCAGTATTTT; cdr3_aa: CASSLVGDTYSTDTQYF
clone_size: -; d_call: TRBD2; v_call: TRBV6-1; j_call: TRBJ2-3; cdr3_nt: TGTGCCAGCAGTGAGACTAGCGGGGGGGCAGATACGCAGTATTTT; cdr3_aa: CASSETSGGADTQYF
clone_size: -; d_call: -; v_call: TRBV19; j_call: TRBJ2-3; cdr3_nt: TGTGCCAGTAGTATAGCGGATACGCAGTATTTT; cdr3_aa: CASSIADTQYF
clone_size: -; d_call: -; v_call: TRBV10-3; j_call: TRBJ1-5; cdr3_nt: TGTGCCATCAGACAGGGCGATAGCAATCAGCCCCAGCATTTT; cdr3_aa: CAIRQGDSNQPQHF
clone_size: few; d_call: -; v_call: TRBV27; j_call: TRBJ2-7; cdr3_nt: TGTGCCAGCAGTTTGGAGGGACGAATGGTCGGCGAGCAGTACTTC; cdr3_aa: CASSLEGRMVGEQYF
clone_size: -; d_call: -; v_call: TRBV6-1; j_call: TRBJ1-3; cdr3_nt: TGTGCCAGCAGTCCTCGACAGCATGGAAACACCATATATTTT; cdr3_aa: CASSPRQHGNTIYF
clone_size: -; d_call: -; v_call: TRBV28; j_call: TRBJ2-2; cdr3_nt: TGTGCCAGCAGTCAAGGAAGGGTAGGGGCCACCGGGGAGCTGTTTTTT; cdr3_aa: CASSQGRVGATGELFF
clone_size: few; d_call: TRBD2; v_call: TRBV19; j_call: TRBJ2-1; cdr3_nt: TGTGCCAGTAGTATTATGACTAGCGATGAGCAGTTCTTC; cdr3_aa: CASSIMTSDEQFF
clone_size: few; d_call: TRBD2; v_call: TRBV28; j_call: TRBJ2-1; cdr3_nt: TGTGCCAGCAGTTTAGGGACTAGCAGGTTTCAGTTCTTC; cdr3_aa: CASSLGTSRFQFF
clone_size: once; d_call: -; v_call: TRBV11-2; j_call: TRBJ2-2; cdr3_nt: TGTGCCAGCAGCTTCAAGCAGGGGACCGGGGAGCTGTTTTTT; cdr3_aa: CASSFKQGTGELFF
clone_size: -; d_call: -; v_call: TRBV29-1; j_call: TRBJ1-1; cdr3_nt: TGCAGCGTGAAGGGGGACACGGGGCCTTACACTGAAGCTTTCTTT; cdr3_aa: CSVKGDTGPYTEAFF
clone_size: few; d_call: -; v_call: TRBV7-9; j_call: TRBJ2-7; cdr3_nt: TGTGCCAGCAGCTTCCCACTTACCTACGAGCAGTACTTC; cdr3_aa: CASSFPLTYEQYF
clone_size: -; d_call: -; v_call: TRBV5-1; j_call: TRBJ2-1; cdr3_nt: TGCGCCAGCAGCTTGAACAATCCCCTAGATGAGCAGTTCTTC; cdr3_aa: CASSLNNPLDEQFF
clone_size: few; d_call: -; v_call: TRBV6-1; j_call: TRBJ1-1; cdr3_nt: TGTGCCAGCAGGGTAACGGACAGTTTGAGGACTGAAGCTTTCTTT; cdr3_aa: CASRVTDSLRTEAFF
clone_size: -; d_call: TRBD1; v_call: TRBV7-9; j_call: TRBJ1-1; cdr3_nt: TGTGCCAGCAGCTTAGCGGACAGGGGGACGGAAGCTTTCTTT; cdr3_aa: CASSLADRGTEAFF
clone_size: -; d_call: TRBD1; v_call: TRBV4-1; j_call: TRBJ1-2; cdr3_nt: TGCGCCAGCAGCCAAGTGCCGGGGACAGGGGGGGATGGCTACACCTTC; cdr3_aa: CASSQVPGTGGDGYTF
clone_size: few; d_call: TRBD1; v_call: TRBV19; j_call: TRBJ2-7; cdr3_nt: TGTGCCAGTAGTATCAGAGGATCGGGACAGGGCTACGAGCAGTACTTC; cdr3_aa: CASSIRGSGQGYEQYF
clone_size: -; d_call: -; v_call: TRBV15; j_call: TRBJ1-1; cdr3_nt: TGTGCCACCAGCAGTAGACAGCTGGGGACTGAAGCTTTCTTT; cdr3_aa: CATSSRQLGTEAFF
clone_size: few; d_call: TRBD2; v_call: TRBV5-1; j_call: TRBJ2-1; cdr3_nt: TGCGCCAGCAGCTTTAACCCTAGCGGTTCTACCCACTCCTACAATGAGCAGTTCTTC; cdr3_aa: CASSFNPSGSTHSYNEQFF
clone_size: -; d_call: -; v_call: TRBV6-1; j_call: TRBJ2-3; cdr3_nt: TGTGCCAGCAGGCGTACAGATACGCAGTATTTT; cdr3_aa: CASRRTDTQYF
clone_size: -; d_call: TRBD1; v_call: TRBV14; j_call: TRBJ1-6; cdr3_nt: TGTGCCAGCAGCCCCCGGGACAGGTTGTTTTCACCCCTCCACTTT; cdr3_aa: CASSPRDRLFSPLHF
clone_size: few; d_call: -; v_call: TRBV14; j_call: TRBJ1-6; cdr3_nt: TGTGCCAGCAGCCGGGGGCAAACTTATAATTCACCCCTCCACTTT; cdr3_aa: CASSRGQTYNSPLHF
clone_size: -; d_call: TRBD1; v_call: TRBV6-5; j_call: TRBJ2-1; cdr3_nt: TGTGCCAGCAGTTATTTGGGACAGGGGGCCGGCAATGAGCAGTTCTTC; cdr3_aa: CASSYLGQGAGNEQFF
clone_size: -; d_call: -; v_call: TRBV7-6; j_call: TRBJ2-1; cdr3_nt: TGTGCCAGCAGCTTAGTGGCGCAGTTTAGCTATGAGCAGTTCTTC; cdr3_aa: CASSLVAQFSYEQFF
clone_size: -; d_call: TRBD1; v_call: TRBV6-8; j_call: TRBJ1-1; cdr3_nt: TGTGCCAGCAGAGAACCGGACAGGGGGAAGGAAACTGAAGCTTTCTTT; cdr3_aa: CASREPDRGKETEAFF
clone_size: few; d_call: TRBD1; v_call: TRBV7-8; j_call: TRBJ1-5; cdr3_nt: TGTGCCAGCAGCCAAACAGGGGGCTTTGATCAGCCCCAGCATTTT; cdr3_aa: CASSQTGGFDQPQHF
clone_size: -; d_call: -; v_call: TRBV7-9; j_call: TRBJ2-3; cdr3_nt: TGTGCCAGCAGCTTAGCGTCAACAGGCGGTACTAGCACAGATACGCAGTATTTT; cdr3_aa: CASSLASTGGTSTDTQYF
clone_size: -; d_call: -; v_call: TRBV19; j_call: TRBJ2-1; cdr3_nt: TGTGCCAGTAGGCCTGGGACTTTAGTTGAGCAGTTCTTC; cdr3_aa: CASRPGTLVEQFF
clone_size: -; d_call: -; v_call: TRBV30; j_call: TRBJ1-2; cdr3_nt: TGTGCCTGGAGGACAGGATATAACTATGGCTACACCTTC; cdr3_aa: CAWRTGYNYGYTF
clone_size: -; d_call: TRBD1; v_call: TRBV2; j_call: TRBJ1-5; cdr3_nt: TGTGCCAGCAGTGAAGGGACAGGGTATAGCAATCAGCCCCAGCATTTT; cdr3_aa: CASSEGTGYSNQPQHF
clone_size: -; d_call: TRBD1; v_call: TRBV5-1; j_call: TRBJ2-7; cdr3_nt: TGCGCCAGCAGCCCTCCGTCGACAGGGACCTACGAGCAGTACTTC; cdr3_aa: CASSPPSTGTYEQYF
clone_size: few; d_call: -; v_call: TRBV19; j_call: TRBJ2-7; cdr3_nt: TGTGCCAGTAGTATAGACCTCGAGGGAGACGAGCAGTACTTC; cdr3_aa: CASSIDLEGDEQYF
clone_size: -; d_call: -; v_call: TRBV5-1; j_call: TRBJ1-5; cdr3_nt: TGCGCCAGCAGCGCGGGTGCGGGTCAGCCCCAGCATTTT; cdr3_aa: CASSAGAGQPQHF